The subject of this entry is one T cell receptor beta chain. While infection was still active, Seattle patients were enrolled and then followed longitudinally. This sample was taken from a study of blood T cell repertoires in COVID-19. Study processing details: Estimates of nucleated cell counts were drawn from the amplification of reference gene primers. The repertoire was sequenced with immunoSEQ multiplex PCR; TCRdb's copy has only in-frame clones and lacks some. V and J calls and clone size come straight from that table; D and trimming were deduced from the DNA. Among under 200,000 clones listed, 70% to 80% were seen once. The CDR3 extends over 14 amino acids. Unmatched junction bases numbered 7, after V lost 4 bases and J lost 7 bases. Germline V gene data show CDR1 as SNHLY and CDR2 as FYNNEI.

The TCR originated in a woman in her fifties or sixties with COVID-19, enrolled during active disease. The sequenced material came from peripheral blood. V and J are TRBV2 and TRBJ1-2, with 9 bases identical to TRBD1. In DNA, the CDR3 is TGTGCCAGCAGTGCTGAACCGGGACAGGGTGGCTACACCTTC. This gives the protein CASSAEPGQGGYTF.